This T cell receptor (beta chain) was captured in a study of low-dose radiotherapy and immunotherapy resistance in tumors. The overall study: Study patients were administered oral aspirin at 300 mg daily for four cycles from cycle 1 day 1.

This clonotype was counted ten times or more. CDR3 size: 16 residues. Germline V gene lookup returns CDR1 SGHDT and CDR2 YYEEEE. The J segment lost 9 bases and the V segment lost 2 bases, leaving 13 bases of the junction unmatched. Priming of first-strand cDNA relied on TRAV- and TRBV-specific primers (covering alpha and beta chains). TCR amplification used roughly 18 PCR cycles, a constant-region primer and a V-primer adapter. TCRdb fed the reads into MiXCR, producing one record per CDR3 protein. The table has more than 85,000 distinct CDR3 sequences, 9.4% seen once; the top ten hold about 1%. Time point indicated: before trial treatment.

Sequences were derived from PBMCs, sampled before treatment. The sequence came from a male donor with prostate cancer. The J gene is TRBJ2-3, the V gene TRBV5-6, with 9 positions matching TRBD2. CDR3 coding DNA: TGTGCCAGCAGCTTAGGAAGCGGGAGGCCCGCCCCGACGCAGTATTTT. Amino acid sequence: CASSLGSGRPAPTQYF. Drawing the rest from reference TRBV5-6 and TRBJ2-3, the complete variable domain is DAGVTQSPTHLIKTRGQQVTLRCSPKSGHDTVSWYQQALGQGPQFIFQYYEEEERQRGNFPDRFSGHQFPNYSSELNVNALLLGDSALYLCASSLGSGRPAPTQYFGPGTRLTVL.